This T cell receptor (beta chain) was identified during a study of blood T cells in healthy people across ages. This CDR3 contains 15 residues. CDR1 and CDR2 from the germline V gene are SGHRS and YFSETQ. V was shortened by 0 bases and J by 1 base, with 9 bases between the two germline ends. Next came a second PCR, run for about 6 to 11 cycles, which used a sample-barcoded 5' primer along with a J-beta primer mix. MiXCR was run by TCRdb on the 5' RACE reads, yielding one entry per CDR3 protein. The table includes hundreds of thousands of distinct CDR3 sequences, more than 40% detected once. Study observations and caveats: Getting older went along with TCR beta diversity per million T cells dropping roughly linearly.

Points on this clonotype: The antigen is undetermined.

This TCR was sampled from a man aged 55 to 70 in good health. The chain employs TRBV5-1 and TRBJ2-3, with D perhaps matching TRBD1 or TRBD2 (5 bases each). Sequencing used blood. CDR3: CASSLAPGRTDTQYF. The DNA of the CDR3 is TGCGCCAGCAGCTTGGCCCCGGGACGCACAGATACGCAGTATTTT.